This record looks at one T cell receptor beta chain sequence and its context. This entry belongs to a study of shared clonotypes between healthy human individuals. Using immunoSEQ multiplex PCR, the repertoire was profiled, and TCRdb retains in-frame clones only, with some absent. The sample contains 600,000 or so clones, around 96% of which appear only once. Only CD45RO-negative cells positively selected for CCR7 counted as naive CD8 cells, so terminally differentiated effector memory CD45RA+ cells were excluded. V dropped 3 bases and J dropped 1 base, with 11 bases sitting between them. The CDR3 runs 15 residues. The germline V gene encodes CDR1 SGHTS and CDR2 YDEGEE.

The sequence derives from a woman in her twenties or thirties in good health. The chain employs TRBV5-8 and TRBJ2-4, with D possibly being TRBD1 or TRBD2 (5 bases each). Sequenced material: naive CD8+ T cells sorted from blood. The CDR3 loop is CASSSVRDAKNIQYF. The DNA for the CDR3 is TGTGCCAGCAGCTCCGTAAGGGACGCCAAAAACATTCAGTACTTC. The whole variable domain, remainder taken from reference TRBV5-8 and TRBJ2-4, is EAGVTQSPTHLIKTRGQQATLRCSPISGHTSVYWYQQALGLGLQFLLWYDEGEERNRGNFPPRFSGRQFPNYSSELNVNALELEDSALYLCASSSVRDAKNIQYFGAGTRLSVL.